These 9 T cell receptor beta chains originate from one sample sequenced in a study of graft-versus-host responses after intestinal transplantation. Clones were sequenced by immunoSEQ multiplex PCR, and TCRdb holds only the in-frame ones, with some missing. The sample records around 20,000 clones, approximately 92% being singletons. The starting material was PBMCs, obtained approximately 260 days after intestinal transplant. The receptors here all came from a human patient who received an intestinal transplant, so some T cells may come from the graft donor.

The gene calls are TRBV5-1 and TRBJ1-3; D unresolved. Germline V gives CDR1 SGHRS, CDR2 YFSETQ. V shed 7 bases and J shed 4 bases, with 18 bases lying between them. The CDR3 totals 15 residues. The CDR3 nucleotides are TGCGCCAGCGCCGCTACAGTGGGGTGGGGAAACACCATATATTTT. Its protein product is CASAATVGWGNTIYF.

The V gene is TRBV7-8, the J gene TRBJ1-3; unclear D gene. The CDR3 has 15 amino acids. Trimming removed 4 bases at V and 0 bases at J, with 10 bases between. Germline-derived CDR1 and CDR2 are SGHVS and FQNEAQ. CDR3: CASSSPQVSGNTIYF. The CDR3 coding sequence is TGTGCCAGCAGCTCTCCCCAGGTCTCTGGAAACACCATATATTTT.

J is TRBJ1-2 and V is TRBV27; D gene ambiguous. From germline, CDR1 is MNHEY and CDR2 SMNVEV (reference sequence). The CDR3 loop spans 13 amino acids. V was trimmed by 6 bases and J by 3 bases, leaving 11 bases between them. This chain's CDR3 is CASSLDKYYGYTF. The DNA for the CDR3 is TGTGCCAGCAGCCTAGACAAGTACTATGGCTACACCTTC.

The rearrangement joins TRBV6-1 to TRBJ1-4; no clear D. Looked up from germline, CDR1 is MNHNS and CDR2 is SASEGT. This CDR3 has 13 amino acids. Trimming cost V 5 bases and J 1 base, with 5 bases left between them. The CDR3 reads CASSRETNEKLFF. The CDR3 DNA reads TGTGCCAGCAGTAGGGAAACTAATGAAAAACTGTTTTTT.

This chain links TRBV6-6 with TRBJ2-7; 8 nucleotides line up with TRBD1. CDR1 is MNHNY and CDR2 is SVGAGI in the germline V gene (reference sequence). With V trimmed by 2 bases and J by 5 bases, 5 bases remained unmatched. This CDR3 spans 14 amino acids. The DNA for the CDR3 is TGTGCCAGCAGTTACGAGCGGACAGGGAACGAGCAGTACTTC. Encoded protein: CASSYERTGNEQYF.

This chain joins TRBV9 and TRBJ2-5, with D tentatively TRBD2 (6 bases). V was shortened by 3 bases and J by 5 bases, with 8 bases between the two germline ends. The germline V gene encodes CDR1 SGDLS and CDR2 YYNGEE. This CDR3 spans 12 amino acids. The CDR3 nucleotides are TGTGCCAGCAGCGGGGAGGCGGAGACCCAGTACTTC. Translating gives CASSGEAETQYF.

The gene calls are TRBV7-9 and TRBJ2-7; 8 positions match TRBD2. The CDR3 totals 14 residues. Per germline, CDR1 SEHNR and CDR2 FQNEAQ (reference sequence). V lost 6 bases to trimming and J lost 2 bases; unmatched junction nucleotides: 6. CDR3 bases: TGTGCCAGCAGGTCGGGGGGGAACCCCTACGAGCAGTACTTC. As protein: CASRSGGNPYEQYF.

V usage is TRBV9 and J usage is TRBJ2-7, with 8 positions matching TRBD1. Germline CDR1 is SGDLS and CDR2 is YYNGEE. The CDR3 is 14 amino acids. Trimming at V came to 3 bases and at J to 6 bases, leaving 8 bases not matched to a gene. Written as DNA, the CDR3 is TGTGCCAGCAGCGAAGGACAGGGTGTCTCCGAGCAGTACTTC. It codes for CASSEGQGVSEQYF. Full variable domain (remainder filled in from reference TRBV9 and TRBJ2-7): DSGVTQTPKHLITATGQRVTLRCSPRSGDLSVYWYQQSLDQGLQFLIQYYNGEERAKGNILERFSAQQFPDLHSELNLSSLELGDSALYFCASSEGQGVSEQYFGPGTRLTVT.

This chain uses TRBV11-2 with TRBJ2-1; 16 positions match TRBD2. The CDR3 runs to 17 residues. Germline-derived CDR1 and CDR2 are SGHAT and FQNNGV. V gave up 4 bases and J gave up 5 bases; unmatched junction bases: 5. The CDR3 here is CASSSGTSGRGDNEQFF. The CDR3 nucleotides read TGTGCCAGCAGCTCCGGGACTAGCGGGAGGGGGGACAATGAGCAGTTCTTC.